This TCR beta chain was captured by sequencing in a study of preoperative IRX-2 immunotherapy in early breast cancer. This clone was seen just once. The treatment denotes: preoperative locoregional IRX-2 cytokine immunotherapy. The CDR3 extends over 14 amino acids. The ends were cut back, 5 bases at V and 13 bases at J, with 18 bases in the middle. Per germline, CDR1 MDHEN and CDR2 SYDVKM. TCRdb keeps only in-frame clones here, not all; method: immunoSEQ multiplex PCR. This table holds around 40,000 clones, roughly 95% found once. The specimen was tumor tissue, collected after IRX-2 immunotherapy. V gene TRBV28 combines with J gene TRBJ1-6; no clear D. This TCR came from a human donor with breast cancer. Here the CDR3 DNA reads TGTGCCAGCAGTACCCCGACATGGACCAATCCCCTCCACTTT. Its translation is CASSTPTWTNPLHF. Full variable domain (missing parts from reference TRBV28 and TRBJ1-6): DVKVTQSSRYLVKRTGEKVFLECVQDMDHENMFWYRQDPGLGLRLIYFSYDVKMKEKGDIPEGYSVSREKKERFSLILESASTNQTSMYLCASSTPTWTNPLHFGNGTRLTVT.